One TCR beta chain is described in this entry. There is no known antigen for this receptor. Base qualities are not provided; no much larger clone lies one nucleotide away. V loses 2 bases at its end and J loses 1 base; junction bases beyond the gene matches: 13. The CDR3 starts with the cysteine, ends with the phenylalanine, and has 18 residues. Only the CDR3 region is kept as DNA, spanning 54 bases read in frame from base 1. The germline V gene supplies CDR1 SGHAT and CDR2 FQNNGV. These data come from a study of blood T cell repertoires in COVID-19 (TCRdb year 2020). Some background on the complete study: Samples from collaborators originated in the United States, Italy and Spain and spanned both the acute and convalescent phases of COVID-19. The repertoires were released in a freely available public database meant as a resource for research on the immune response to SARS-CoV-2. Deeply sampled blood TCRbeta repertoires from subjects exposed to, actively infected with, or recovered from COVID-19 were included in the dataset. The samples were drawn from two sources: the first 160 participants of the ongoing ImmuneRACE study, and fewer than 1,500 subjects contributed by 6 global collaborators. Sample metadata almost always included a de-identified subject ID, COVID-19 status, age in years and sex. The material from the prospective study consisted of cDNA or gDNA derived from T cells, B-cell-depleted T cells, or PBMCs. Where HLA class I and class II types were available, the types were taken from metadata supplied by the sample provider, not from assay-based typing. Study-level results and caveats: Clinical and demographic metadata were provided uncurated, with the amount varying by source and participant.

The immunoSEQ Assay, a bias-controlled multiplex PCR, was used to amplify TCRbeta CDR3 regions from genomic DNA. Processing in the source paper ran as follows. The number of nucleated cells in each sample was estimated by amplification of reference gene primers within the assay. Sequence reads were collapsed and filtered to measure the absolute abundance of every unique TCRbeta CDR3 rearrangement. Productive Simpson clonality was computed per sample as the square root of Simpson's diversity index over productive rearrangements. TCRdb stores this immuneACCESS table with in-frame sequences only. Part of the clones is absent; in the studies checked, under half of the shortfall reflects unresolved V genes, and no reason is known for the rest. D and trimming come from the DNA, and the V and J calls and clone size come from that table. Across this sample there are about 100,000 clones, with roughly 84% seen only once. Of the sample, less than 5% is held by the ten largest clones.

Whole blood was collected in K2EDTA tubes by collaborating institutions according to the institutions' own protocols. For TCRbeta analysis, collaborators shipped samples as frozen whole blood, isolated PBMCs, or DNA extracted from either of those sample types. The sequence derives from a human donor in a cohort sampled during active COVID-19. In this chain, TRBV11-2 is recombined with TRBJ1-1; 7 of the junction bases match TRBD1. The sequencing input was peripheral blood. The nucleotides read TGTGCCAGCAGCTTAACCGCCGGGACAGCAACACCGAACACTGAAGCTTTCTTT. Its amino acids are CASSLTAGTATPNTEAFF.